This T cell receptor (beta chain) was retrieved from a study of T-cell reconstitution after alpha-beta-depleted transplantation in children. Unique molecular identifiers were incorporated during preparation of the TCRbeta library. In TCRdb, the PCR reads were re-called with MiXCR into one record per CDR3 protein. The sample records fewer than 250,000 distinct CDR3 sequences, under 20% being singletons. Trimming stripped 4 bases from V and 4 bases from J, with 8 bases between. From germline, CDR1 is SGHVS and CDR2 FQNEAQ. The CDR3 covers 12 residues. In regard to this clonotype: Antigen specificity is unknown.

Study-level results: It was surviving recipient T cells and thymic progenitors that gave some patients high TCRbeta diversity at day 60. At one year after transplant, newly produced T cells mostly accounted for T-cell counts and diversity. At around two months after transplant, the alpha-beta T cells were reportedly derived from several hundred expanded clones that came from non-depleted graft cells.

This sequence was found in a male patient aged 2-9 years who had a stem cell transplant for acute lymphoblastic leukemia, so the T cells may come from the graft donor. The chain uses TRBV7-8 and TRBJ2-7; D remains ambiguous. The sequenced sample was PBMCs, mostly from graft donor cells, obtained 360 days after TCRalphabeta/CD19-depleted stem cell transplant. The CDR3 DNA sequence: TGTGCCAGCAGCTCACCGCAGTACGAGCAGTACTTC. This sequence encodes CASSSPQYEQYF.